A selection of T cell receptor beta chains follows, all from one sample in a study of long-term antiretroviral therapy in people with HIV. Profiled with immunoSEQ multiplex PCR; TCRdb holds only in-frame clones, not every one. Here the sample spans 20,000 to 25,000 clones, approximately 82% being singletons. This specimen consisted of unsorted PBMCs, obtained 0.2 years after starting antiretroviral therapy. These receptors were collected from a woman in her 30s with HIV. The CDR3 runs from the conserved cysteine through the conserved F or W. Each record gives: V gene, clone size, J gene, D gene, CDR3 DNA, CDR3 protein. A D gene is named only where the DNA matches it firmly. Not all rows give a size; the values are once, few, many and, for expanded clones, a class.

>TRBV14|few|TRBJ2-7|NA
TGTGCCAGCAGTCACCGGGACGGAGCTTCCTACGAGCAGTACTTC
CASSHRDGASYEQYF
>TRBV10-3|NA|TRBJ2-5|TRBD1
TGTGCCACCACAACCGGGACAGGGGTGGAGACCCAGTACTTC
CATTTGTGVETQYF
>TRBV2|NA|TRBJ2-7|NA
TGTGCCAGCAGTGAGGGGCAAATCTCCTACGAGCAGTACTTC
CASSEGQISYEQYF
>TRBV14|NA|TRBJ2-2|NA
TGTGCCAGCAGCCAAGAAGGGATCTACACCGGGGAGCTGTTTTTT
CASSQEGIYTGELFF
>TRBV7-8|once|TRBJ1-2|TRBD1
TGTGCCAGCAGCCTGACCCAGGGGGTAAGCGGCTACACCTTC
CASSLTQGVSGYTF
>TRBV6-4|NA|TRBJ2-1|TRBD2
TGTGCCAGCAGAAAGACCGGGACTAGCGGGTACAATGAGCAGTTCTTC
CASRKTGTSGYNEQFF
>TRBV23-1|NA|TRBJ1-4|TRBD1
TGCGCCAGCACGCTCACCGGGACAGAAGGAGAAAAACTGTTTTTT
CASTLTGTEGEKLFF
>TRBV5-1|NA|TRBJ1-2|NA
TGCGCCAGCAGCTTGATTGAGGACCTTGGTGGCTACACCTTC
CASSLIEDLGGYTF
>TRBV2|once|TRBJ2-1|TRBD2
TGTGCCAGTAGGGGGACTAGCGGATTCTTC
CASRGTSGFF
>TRBV5-1|NA|TRBJ2-7|NA
TGCGCCAGCAGCTTGGGGGCCTACGAGCAGTACTTC
CASSLGAYEQYF
>TRBV2|NA|TRBJ2-5|TRBD2
TGTGCCAGCAGTCTGGCTAGCGGGGGCTTACAAGAGACCCAGTACTTC
CASSLASGGLQETQYF
>TRBV6-1|NA|TRBJ2-6|NA
TGTGCCAGCAGCCTCTCTGGGGCCAACGTCCTGACTTTC
CASSLSGANVLTF
>TRBV5-6|NA|TRBJ2-6|NA
TGTGCCAGCAGCCTCGGGAGCTCTGGGGCCAACGTCCTGACTTTC
CASSLGSSGANVLTF
>TRBV20-1|NA|TRBJ2-7|NA
TGCAGTGCTAGAGAGGGGGGTGAGCAGTACTTC
CSAREGGEQYF
>TRBV7-2|NA|TRBJ2-6|NA
TGTGCCAGCAGCTTAGCGCACACCTCTGGGGCCAACGTCCTGACTTTC
CASSLAHTSGANVLTF
>TRBV21-1|NA|TRBJ2-5|NA
TGTGCCAGCAGCAAAGGACACGGGGAGGGCGGGGAGACCCAGTACTTC
CASSKGHGEGGETQYF
>TRBV4-1|NA|TRBJ2-1|NA
TGCGCCAGCAGCCAAGCCCGCCGCAATGAGCAGTTCTTC
CASSQARRNEQFF
>TRBV15|NA|TRBJ1-2|TRBD1
TGTGCCACCAGCAGTGGACAGGCCCAATATGGCTACACCTTC
CATSSGQAQYGYTF
>TRBV30|NA|TRBJ1-6|NA
TGTGCCTGGAGTGTACAGAAACCCCTCCACTTT
CAWSVQKPLHF
>TRBV19|NA|TRBJ1-2|NA
TGTGCCAGTAACGACGACCTGACCTATGGCTACACCTTC
CASNDDLTYGYTF
>TRBV11-2|NA|TRBJ2-3|TRBD2
TGTGCCAGCAGCCCCCGAGCGGGGGGTAGATCAGATACGCAGTATTTT
CASSPRAGGRSDTQYF
>TRBV4-1|NA|TRBJ2-7|NA
TGCGCCAGCAGCCAAGACAGGATAGGCGAGCAGTACTTC
CASSQDRIGEQYF
>TRBV19|NA|TRBJ1-5|NA
TGTGCCAGTAGTATTGAGGGCCACTCCAATCAGCCCCAGCATTTT
CASSIEGHSNQPQHF
>TRBV6-1|NA|TRBJ1-3|NA
TGTGCCAGCACTGGGACTGACCTCTCTGGAAACACCATATATTTT
CASTGTDLSGNTIYF
>TRBV6-5|NA|TRBJ1-2|NA
TGTGCCAGCGGAGCCTCCCGGGGCGGCTATGGCTACACCTTC
CASGASRGGYGYTF
>TRBV30|NA|TRBJ2-2|NA
TGTGCCTGGAACCCGGGACGGAGTACCGGGGAGCTGTTTTTT
CAWNPGRSTGELFF
>TRBV6-5|NA|TRBJ2-1|NA
TGTGCCAGCAGTTACGGGCCGATCAATGAGCAGTTCTTC
CASSYGPINEQFF
>TRBV5-1|NA|TRBJ1-2|TRBD1
TGCGCCAGCAGCTTGAACTCGGGACAGGGTTACTATGGCTACACCTTC
CASSLNSGQGYYGYTF
>TRBV29-1|once|TRBJ2-7|TRBD1
TGCAGCGTTTTATCGGGACAGTTCTACGAGCAGTACTTC
CSVLSGQFYEQYF
>TRBV19|NA|TRBJ1-2|NA
TGTGCCAGTAGTTTGGAAGCCTACTATGGCTACACCTTC
CASSLEAYYGYTF
>TRBV7-2|NA|TRBJ2-7|NA
TGTGCCAGCAGCAGACGTAGTGGGGGGCCCTACGAGCAGTACTTC
CASSRRSGGPYEQYF
>TRBV29-1|few|TRBJ2-7|TRBD1
TGCAGCGTTGATGACAGGGGAAGCTACGAGCAGTACTTC
CSVDDRGSYEQYF
>TRBV9|NA|TRBJ1-3|NA
TGTGCCAGCAGCGTAGATCGGAGTAGGGGGAAATCAGGAAACACCATATATTTT
CASSVDRSRGKSGNTIYF
>TRBV5-6|NA|TRBJ1-1|NA
TGTGCCAGCAGCTTGTATTCGACAGACAACACTGAAGCTTTCTTT
CASSLYSTDNTEAFF
>TRBV10-1|few|TRBJ2-2|NA
TGCGCCAGCAGCCTCACCGGGGAGCTGTTTTTT
CASSLTGELFF
>TRBV9|NA|TRBJ1-3|NA
TGTGCCAGCAGCAATTTAGTAGGGGACACCATATATTTT
CASSNLVGDTIYF
>TRBV5-5|NA|TRBJ2-1|TRBD1
TGTGCCAGCAGCTTGTATGGCAGGGGGATAGATGAGCAGTTCTTC
CASSLYGRGIDEQFF
>TRBV10-3|few|TRBJ1-1|NA
TGTGCCATCAGTGAGTCGAGCAGGGACACTGAAGCTTTCTTT
CAISESSRDTEAFF
>TRBV7-2|medium-sized|TRBJ2-7|NA
TGTGCCAGCAGCTTAGGAGGGGGGATATACTACGAGCAGTACTTC
CASSLGGGIYYEQYF
>TRBV18|NA|TRBJ2-5|NA
TGTGCCAGCTCACCACCGGTAGGGGCGGAGACCCAGTACTTC
CASSPPVGAETQYF
>TRBV5-1|NA|TRBJ2-5|TRBD2
TGCGCCAGCAGCCCAGGGACTAGCGATACGGAGACCCAGTACTTC
CASSPGTSDTETQYF
>TRBV7-2|large|TRBJ1-5|NA
TGTGCCAGCAGCTCAGTGGGGGACAATCAGCCCCAGCATTTT
CASSSVGDNQPQHF
>TRBV27|NA|TRBJ2-2|TRBD1
TGTGCCAGCAGTCAGGGGACAGGGGGTCGCGGGGAGCTGTTTTTT
CASSQGTGGRGELFF